The 11 T cell receptor beta chains in this list originate from one sample, sequenced in a study of T cell responses to AZD1222 COVID-19 vaccine. Produced via immunoSEQ multiplex PCR; TCRdb's table is partial and in-frame only. The repertoire includes under 60,000 clones, roughly 80% of them detected once, and about a tenth sits in the top ten. Sequenced here: peripheral blood, sampled on day 0 of AZD1222 vaccination. The source is an adult in good health.

This chain connects TRBV6-5 to TRBJ1-5, with D unclear. Trimming took off 6 bases at V and 1 base at J, with 4 bases between the two ends. The CDR3 loop spans 12 amino acids. CDR1 MNHEY and CDR2 SVGAGI come from the germline V gene. CDR3 bases: TGTGCCAGCAGACAGAGCAATCAGCCCCAGCATTTT. Its protein is CASRQSNQPQHF.

V usage is TRBV6-2 or TRBV6-3 and J usage is TRBJ2-5; maybe TRBD1 (6 bases). There are 18 residues in the CDR3. From germline, CDR1 is MNHEY and CDR2 SVGEGT. Trimming took off 2 bases at V and 2 bases at J, with 21 bases between the two ends. DNA of the CDR3: TGTGCCAGCAGTTACGGTCCGGAACCGGGACACCTTCAAGAGACCCAGTACTTC. Amino acids: CASSYGPEPGHLQETQYF.

This clone was recorded only once. The CDR3 region has the DNA TGTGCCAGCAGCCTAGTCACAGGGGACGGCTACACCTTC. Translating it yields CASSLVTGDGYTF. The chain recombines TRBV3-1 (or the pseudogene TRBV3-2) with TRBJ1-2; 7 nucleotides match TRBD1. There are 13 residues in the CDR3. CDR1 LGHDT and CDR2 YNNKEL come from the germline V gene (reference sequence). V lost 4 bases, J lost 8 bases, and 7 bases stayed unmatched.

This chain joins TRBV5-6 and TRBJ1-1; D is ambiguous. The CDR3 consists of 14 residues. V shed 1 base and J shed 0 bases, with 7 bases lying between them. Germline V CDR1 and CDR2: SGHDT, YYEEEE. CDR3 residues: CASSLNGMNTEAFF. CDR3 coding DNA: TGTGCCAGCAGCTTGAACGGGATGAACACTGAAGCTTTCTTT.

The CDR3 protein is CASSFEGFSYEQYF. CDR3 nucleotides: TGTGCCAGCAGCTTTGAGGGGTTCTCCTACGAGCAGTACTTC. This rearrangement joins TRBV5-5 to TRBJ2-7; possibly TRBD1 or TRBD2 for D (5 bases each). This CDR3 contains 14 residues. With 2 bases removed from V and 0 bases from J, the gap between germline ends came to 9 bases. The V gene's germline CDR1 is SGHKS and CDR2 YYEKEE (reference sequence).

A single count supports this clone. The chain recombines TRBV3-1 (or the pseudogene TRBV3-2) with TRBJ1-3; D gene uncertain. Germline V CDR1 and CDR2: LGHDT, YNNKEL (reference sequence). V was cut by 8 bases and J by 1 base, with 15 bases left in between. The CDR3 covers 15 residues. CDR3 sequence (DNA): TGTGCCAGCTCTATCCAACGTCCGTCTGGAAACACCATATATTTT. Amino acid sequence: CASSIQRPSGNTIYF.

The chain is built from TRBV19 and TRBJ2-1; 8 nucleotides match TRBD2. J was trimmed by 8 bases and V by 4 bases; bases with no gene match: 10. This CDR3 has 15 amino acids. Germline assignment: CDR1 LNHDA and CDR2 SQIVND (reference sequence). CDR3 bases: TGTGCCAGTAGTAGAGCGGGAGTCCCCCCTGATGAGCAGTTCTTC. Translated: CASSRAGVPPDEQFF.

This clone was recorded only once. The J gene is TRBJ2-5, the V gene TRBV18; 9 bases are shared with TRBD1. Per germline, CDR1 KGHSH and CDR2 LQKENI. V lost 2 bases, J lost 5 bases, and 0 bases stayed unmatched. The CDR3 runs to 13 residues. The CDR3 spells CASSPGQGETQYF. The CDR3 DNA reads as TGTGCCAGCTCACCAGGACAGGGGGAGACCCAGTACTTC.

V usage is TRBV19 and J usage is TRBJ2-5; D not certain. The V end was cut by 4 bases, the J end by 0 bases, with 15 bases between. This CDR3 has 16 residues. Germline V gene lookup returns CDR1 LNHDA and CDR2 SQIVND (reference sequence). CDR3 sequence: CASSKTSRVDQETQYF. DNA for the CDR3: TGTGCCAGTAGTAAAACGTCTAGAGTTGACCAAGAGACCCAGTACTTC.

V and J are TRBV19 and TRBJ2-7, with 9 bases that match TRBD1. Germline V gene sequence: CDR1 LNHDA, CDR2 SQIVND (reference sequence). CDR3 size: 17 residues. J lost 5 bases, V lost 6 bases, and 17 bases had no gene match. CDR3 bases: TGTGCCAGTAGCCCCCCGGGGACAGGGATGGGATTTAACGAGCAGTACTTC. This translates into CASSPPGTGMGFNEQYF.

The chain recombines TRBV6-1 with TRBJ1-3; 8 bases match TRBD1. The germline CDR1 and CDR2 sequences are MNHNS and SASEGT. V was clipped by 3 bases and J by 2 bases; unmatched bases: 6. This CDR3 comprises 16 residues. In nucleotides, the CDR3 is TGTGCCAGCAGTGATGGACAGGGCTTCCCTGGAAACACCATATATTTT. This gives the protein CASSDGQGFPGNTIYF.